What follows are 13 T cell receptor beta chains derived from one specimen sequenced in a study of tumor-infiltrating lymphocytes in primary liver carcinoma. The input was around 530 ng total RNA; TCR beta cDNA was made from it with a constant-region primer. Sequencing libraries for TCR beta derived from three nested multiplex PCR rounds that used slightly modified ARM-PCR. TRBV1-TRBV30 forward primers paired with a C-beta reverse primer drove the first two PCR rounds, 10 cycles each. Each CDR3 protein is one row after TCRdb ran MiXCR on the multiplex PCR reads. The table includes fewer than 350,000 distinct CDR3 sequences, 65% detected once. Germline DNA was extracted too, while blood RNA derived from unsorted whole blood. Source material: peripheral blood. Source of these receptors: a man aged 40-55 years with primary liver carcinoma and hepatitis B virus infection.

This clonotype was recorded once. A read error may account for a junction end that differs from germline. The genes are TRBV11-1 and TRBJ2-5; TRBD2 matches 11 bases. Germline V gives CDR1 SGHAT, CDR2 FQDESV (reference sequence). CDR3 length: 17 amino acids. The CDR3: CSSSFTPGTSGQETQYF. The CDR3 DNA reads as TGTTCCAGCAGCTTCACTCCCGGGACTAGCGGACAAGAGACCCAATACTTC.

This chain joins TRBV5-5 and TRBJ2-5; 8 bases are shared with TRBD1. The germline V gene has CDR1 SGHKS and CDR2 YYEKEE (reference sequence). With 4 bases clipped from V and 8 bases from J, the junction kept 13 bases outside the gene matches. CDR3 length equals 15 residues. In DNA form, the CDR3 reads TGTGCCAGCAGCCCTAGACAGGGGCGTTTGGATACCCAGTACTTC. It encodes CASSPRQGRLDTQYF. The whole variable domain, remainder taken from reference TRBV5-5 and TRBJ2-5, is DAGVTQSPTHLIKTRGQQVTLRCSPISGHKSVSWYQQVLGQGPQFIFQYYEKEERGRGNFPDRFSARQFPNYSSELNVNALLLGDSALYLCASSPRQGRLDTQYFGPGTRLLVL.

As to this clonotype: The junction and the germline gene differ at one end; a read error may be behind it. The V call is TRBV6-2 or TRBV6-3, the J call TRBJ2-1, with TRBD2 matching 8 bases. Germline assignment: CDR1 MNHEY and CDR2 SVGEGT. CDR3 length equals 14 residues. The CDR3 DNA is TGTGCCAGCAGAGCGGGAGTGCCCTACGATGAGCAGTTCTTC. It is translated as CASRAGVPYDEQFF.

V usage is TRBV11-2 and J usage is TRBJ2-5; 7 bases fit TRBD2. The CDR3 totals 18 residues. In germline, CDR1 is SGHAT, CDR2 FQNNGV. Trimming removed 2 bases from V and 2 bases from J; junction bases left unmatched: 14. Here the CDR3 reads CASSLKGTGGSWQETQYF. Written as DNA, the CDR3 is TGTGCCAGCAGCTTAAAGGGGACGGGGGGATCGTGGCAAGAGACCCAGTACTTC.

About this clonotype: A junction end diverges from the germline sequence, so it may reflect a read error. This rearrangement joins TRBV6-5 to TRBJ1-3; 7 nucleotides match TRBD1. Looked up from germline, CDR1 is MNHEY and CDR2 is SVGAGI. The CDR3 length is 17 residues. CDR3 protein: CASSYSGQLYYGNTIYF. The CDR3 DNA reads TGTGCCAGCAGTTACTCGGGACAGCTCTACTATGGAAACACCATTTATTTT.

The gene calls are TRBV28 and TRBJ2-3; 7 bases map to TRBD2. This CDR3 has 16 amino acids. Germline lookup yields CDR1 MDHEN and CDR2 SYDVKM. Germline trimming cut 1 base from V and 2 bases from J; bases unmatched to any gene: 6. The CDR3 nucleotides read TGTGCCAGCAGTTTATCGGAGCGGGACCACACAGATACGCAGTATTTT. This encodes CASSLSERDHTDTQYF.

This clonotype was counted at least ten times. The rearrangement uses TRBV5-6 and TRBJ1-5; 8 positions match TRBD1. The CDR3 covers 16 residues. V was clipped by 1 base and J by 6 bases; unmatched bases: 9. Germline loops: CDR1 SGHDT, CDR2 YYEEEE. The CDR3: CASSLQQGEWGQPQHF. In DNA, the CDR3 is TGTGCCAGCAGCTTGCAACAGGGGGAGTGGGGTCAGCCCCAGCATTTT.

About this clonotype: One end of the junction fails to match germline, which may point to a read error. J is TRBJ2-7 and V is TRBV11-3, with D possibly called TRBD1 or TRBD2 (5 bases each). This CDR3 is built from 13 residues. Germline lookup yields CDR1 SGHNT and CDR2 YENEEA. CDR3 residues: CASSSGASFKQYF. CDR3 DNA: TGTGCCAGCAGTAGTGGGGCTAGCTTCAAGCAATACTTC.

As to this clonotype: The CDR3 does not end in the conserved phenylalanine or tryptophan, so this is likely a read error. Because the CDR3's place on the DNA is in doubt, the DNA is left out and the CDR3 is given as listed by TCRdb. This rearrangement joins TRBV10-3 to TRBJ2-1; TRBD2, the table's D call, lacks a check against the DNA. The CDR3 spans 15 amino acids, including both terminal residues. CDR1 is ENHRY and CDR2 is SYGVKD in the germline V gene. The CDR3 protein is CAISERTSGDNERFL.

This clonotype was counted between two and nine times. The chain links TRBV6-2 or TRBV6-3 to TRBJ2-7; 10 positions match TRBD1. CDR1 MNHEY and CDR2 SVGEGT come from the germline V gene. Trimming took 2 bases from V and 1 from J; bases not matched to a gene: 2. CDR3 length: 15 amino acids. DNA for the CDR3: TGTGCCAGCAGTTACACGGGACAGGGGTCCTACGAGCAGTACTTC. This gives the protein CASSYTGQGSYEQYF.

With respect to this clonotype: This is likely a read error, given that the CDR3 carries no conserved phenylalanine or tryptophan at its end. The rearrangement joins TRBV11-2 to TRBJ2-5; D is uncertain. The CDR3 extends over 13 amino acids. The V and J ends lost 0 bases and 7 bases respectively, with 9 bases between them. Germline V lookup: CDR1 SGHAT, CDR2 FQNNGV. DNA for the CDR3: TGTGCCAGCAGCTTAGATACCTGCTGGACCCAGTACCTC. It is translated as CASSLDTCWTQYL.

As concerns this clonotype: A much larger clonotype is one base distant, so this may be a read error. This rearrangement joins TRBV4-1 to TRBJ2-7; 8 bases map to TRBD2. Germline V CDR1 and CDR2: MGHRA, YSYEKL. The CDR3 is 15 amino acids. In DNA form, the CDR3 reads TGCGCCAGCTGCCAAGATCCTAGCGGGTTCTACGAGCAGTACTTC. Protein: CASCQDPSGFYEQYF.

In its sample, this clonotype was seen many times. The gene calls are TRBV4-2 and TRBJ2-1, with 9 bases matching TRBD2. Germline V gives CDR1 LGHNA, CDR2 YNFKEQ. This CDR3 region has 13 residues. The junction had 2 bases not matched to a gene; V was cut back by 2 bases and J by 9 bases. As DNA, the CDR3 is TGTGCCAGCAGCCAATCACTAGCGGGTGAGCAGTTCTTC. Protein sequence: CASSQSLAGEQFF.